This entry lists 25 T cell receptor beta chains sequenced from one sample in a study of T cells in Graves' hyperthyroidism and ophthalmopathy. TCR beta CDR3 regions were amplified from RNA. HTBI primers were the set used in a first-round RT-PCR of the TCR CDR3. TCRdb ran MiXCR on the multiplex PCR reads and lists one entry per CDR3 protein. The sample shows approximately 480,000 distinct CDR3 sequences, 20% to 25% of them seen only once. The specimen sequenced was blood. These receptors were obtained from a man aged 18 to 29 with Graves' hyperthyroidism.

This clonotype was seen many times. The rearrangement links TRBV20-1 to TRBJ2-5; 9 bases fit TRBD1. The germline V gene has CDR1 DFQATT and CDR2 SNEGSKA (reference sequence). The CDR3 is 15 residues long. V was clipped by 3 bases and J by 7 bases; unmatched bases: 12. The CDR3, as DNA: TGCAGTGCTAGCTTAACGGACAGGGGTCTAGGGACCCAGTACTTC. This translates into CSASLTDRGLGTQYF.

This clonotype was recorded many times. This rearrangement joins TRBV5-4 to TRBJ2-5; 7 positions match TRBD2. V trimming: 4 bases; J trimming: 4 bases; junction bases outside the gene matches: 7. The CDR3 consists of 14 residues. Germline CDR1 reads SGHNT; CDR2 reads YYREEE (reference sequence). The CDR3 loop reads CASSAGLVRETQYF. The CDR3 coding sequence is TGTGCCAGCAGCGCCGGACTAGTACGAGAGACCCAGTACTTC. Drawing the rest from reference TRBV5-4 and TRBJ2-5, the complete variable domain is ETGVTQSPTHLIKTRGQQVTLRCSSQSGHNTVSWYQQALGQGPQFIFQYYREEENGRGNFPPRFSGLQFPNYSSELNVNALELDDSALYLCASSAGLVRETQYFGPGTRLLVL.

The chain combines TRBV2 with TRBJ1-5, with TRBD1 matching 11 bases. CDR1 and CDR2 from the germline V gene are SNHLY and FYNNEI. This CDR3 contains 15 residues. V dropped 4 bases and J dropped 6; count of bases not matched to a gene: 5. The DNA for the CDR3 is TGTGCCAGCAGTGTCGGACAGGGGGCGATTCAGCCCCAGCATTTT. This translates into CASSVGQGAIQPQHF.

This clonotype was seen a handful of times. The chain couples TRBV20-1 to TRBJ1-5; 8 nucleotides agree with TRBD1. CDR1 is DFQATT and CDR2 is SNEGSKA in the germline V gene (reference sequence). This CDR3 has 15 residues. With 5 bases clipped from V and 10 bases from J, the junction kept 16 bases outside the gene matches. CDR3 sequence reads: CSAGEGQGSINPQHF. Written as DNA, the CDR3 is TGCAGTGCTGGGGAAGGACAGGGAAGTATCAATCCCCAGCATTTT.

Of note for this clonotype: A much larger clonotype is one base distant, so this may be a read error. V usage is TRBV11-2 and J usage is TRBJ1-5; D gene ambiguous. In germline, CDR1 is SGHAT, CDR2 FQNNGV. CDR3 size: 13 residues. The CDR3 spells CASSLTTNQPKHF. In DNA form, the CDR3 reads TGTGCCAGCAGCTTAACGACTAATCAGCCCAAGCATTTT.

The chain uses TRBV12-3 or TRBV12-4 and TRBJ2-7; weak D call: TRBD1 (6 bases). The CDR3 is 14 amino acids. V was cut by 5 bases and J by 2 bases, with 13 bases left in between. CDR3 residues: CASSVRTDAYEQYF. CDR3 DNA sequence: TGTGCCAGCAGTGTTCGGACAGACGCCTACGAGCAGTACTTC.

This clonotype has a count of ten or more. The chain employs TRBV7-8 and TRBJ2-7; D gene ambiguous. This CDR3 is 17 amino acids long. Trimming pared 2 bases from V and 2 bases from J, leaving 19 bases between. Germline values: CDR1 SGHVS, CDR2 FQNEAQ. This CDR3 is CASSLFLEMVSPYEQYF. CDR3 DNA sequence: TGTGCCAGCAGCTTATTCCTCGAGATGGTATCTCCCTACGAGCAGTACTTC.

The V call is TRBV7-8, the J call TRBJ2-1; TRBD1 might be the D (5 bases). The CDR3 sequence is 15 residues long. V was trimmed by 2 bases and J by 4 bases, leaving 12 bases between them. The germline V gene has CDR1 SGHVS and CDR2 FQNEAQ. The CDR3 loop reads CASSLRVDMYNEQFF. The DNA of the CDR3 is TGTGCCAGCAGCTTAAGGGTGGACATGTACAATGAGCAGTTCTTC. The variable domain in full, completed from reference TRBV7-8 and TRBJ2-1, reads GAGVSQSPRYKVAKRGQDVALRCDPISGHVSLFWYQQALGQGPEFLTYFQNEAQLDKSGLPSDRFFAERPEGSVSTLKIQRTQQEDSAVYLCASSLRVDMYNEQFFGPGTRLTVL.

Notes on this clonotype: A read error is likely, as this CDR3 ends without the conserved phenylalanine or tryptophan. The J gene is TRBJ1-1, the V gene TRBV2; 7 positions agree with TRBD1. The CDR3 consists of 13 residues. CDR1 is SNHLY and CDR2 is FYNNEI in the germline V gene. The ends lost 11 bases at V and 6 bases at J; junction bases unmatched: 12. The CDR3 sequence: CAVSRGEGPEAFV. The CDR3 nucleotides are TGTGCCGTCTCCAGGGGGGAGGGCCCTGAAGCTTTCGTG.

This clonotype has a count of ten or more. The chain joins TRBV4-1 to TRBJ2-5; D might be TRBD1 or TRBD2, each matching 5 bases. The CDR3 is 15 residues long. The germline gives CDR1 MGHRA, CDR2 YSYEKL. V lost 3 bases and J 0 bases, leaving 11 bases between the germline ends. CDR3 protein: CASSHLGAYQETQYF. Here the CDR3 DNA reads TGCGCCAGCAGCCACCTCGGGGCCTACCAAGAGACCCAGTACTTC.

This clonotype was recorded at least ten times. This rearrangement joins TRBV28 to TRBJ1-1; tentatively, D is TRBD1 (6 bases). Per the germline V gene, CDR1 is MDHEN and CDR2 is SYDVKM. The V and J ends lost 3 bases and 2 bases respectively, with 13 bases between them. This CDR3 spans 15 amino acids. For the CDR3, the DNA is TGTGCCAGCAGTTTCGGACAGAGATTTAACACTGAAGCTTTCTTT. It specifies CASSFGQRFNTEAFF. Full variable domain (remainder filled in from reference TRBV28 and TRBJ1-1): DVKVTQSSRYLVKRTGEKVFLECVQDMDHENMFWYRQDPGLGLRLIYFSYDVKMKEKGDIPEGYSVSREKKERFSLILESASTNQTSMYLCASSFGQRFNTEAFFGQGTRLTVV.

The sample holds many counts of this clonotype. The chain joins TRBV6-1 to TRBJ2-7, with D possibly matching TRBD1 (6 bases). V lost 4 bases and J lost 4, with 11 bases in between. Germline V gene sequence: CDR1 MNHNS, CDR2 SASEGT. This CDR3 has 13 amino acids. The CDR3 is CASSGGLPYEQYF. The CDR3 DNA sequence: TGTGCCAGCAGTGGGGGGCTACCTTACGAGCAGTACTTC.

This clonotype was counted many times. V usage is TRBV12-3 or TRBV12-4 and J usage is TRBJ1-1; D might be TRBD1 (6 bases). This CDR3 comprises 14 residues. The V gene lost 6 bases and the J gene lost 0 bases, with 11 bases spanning the gap. CDR3 loop: CASRLRGMNTEAFF. The CDR3 DNA reads TGTGCCAGCAGACTGAGGGGGATGAACACTGAAGCTTTCTTT.

This clonotype was recorded many times. The V and J genes are TRBV24-1 and TRBJ2-5; possible D gene TRBD1, 6 bases. The V gene lost 0 bases and the J gene lost 2 bases, with 9 bases spanning the gap. Germline V lookup: CDR1 KGHDR, CDR2 SFDVKD. The CDR3 spans 15 residues. The DNA for the CDR3 is TGTGCCACCAGTGATTTGGAAGGGGGACAAGAGACCCAGTACTTC. Residues: CATSDLEGGQETQYF.

This clonotype was seen a handful of times. V is TRBV5-6 and J is TRBJ1-6, with D perhaps TRBD1 (6 bases). V lost 4 bases to trimming and J lost 8 bases, with 16 bases between them. The CDR3 contains 15 residues. Germline-derived CDR1 and CDR2 are SGHDT and YYEEEE. The CDR3 here is CASSLKGQSYSPLHF. DNA of the CDR3: TGTGCCAGCAGCCTTAAGGGACAAAGCTATTCACCCCTCCACTTT. Filled out from reference TRBV5-6 and TRBJ1-6, the complete variable domain reads DAGVTQSPTHLIKTRGQQVTLRCSPKSGHDTVSWYQQALGQGPQFIFQYYEEEERQRGNFPDRFSGHQFPNYSSELNVNALLLGDSALYLCASSLKGQSYSPLHFGNGTRLTVT.

Of note for this clonotype: A read error may produce the germline difference seen at one junction end. The chain is built from TRBV6-1 and TRBJ2-2; 10 bases match TRBD1. The CDR3 consists of 15 residues. Per the germline V gene, CDR1 is MNHNS and CDR2 is SASEGT. The CDR3 sequence: CASSRDRGRAGELLF. CDR3 nucleotide sequence: TGTGCTAGCAGTCGGGACAGGGGACGGGCCGGGGAGCTGTTGTTT.

This clonotype was detected many times. This chain joins TRBV12-3 or TRBV12-4 and TRBJ2-3; 8 bases line up with TRBD2. CDR3 length: 14 residues. The trim removed 2 bases at V and 4 bases at J, leaving 2 bases unmatched. Here the CDR3 reads CASSLSGGADTQYF. The CDR3 DNA reads TGTGCCAGCAGTTTAAGCGGGGGAGCAGATACGCAGTATTTT.

This clonotype came up a few times. One junction end disagrees with the germline gene, perhaps due to a read error. This chain uses TRBV2 with TRBJ1-1; D gene ambiguous. The CDR3 is 13 amino acids. Per the germline V gene, CDR1 is SNHLY and CDR2 is FYNNEI. Here the CDR3 reads CASSEARSTKAFF. The CDR3 nucleotides read TGTGCCAGCAGTGAAGCGAGGAGCACTAAAGCTTTCTTT.

This clonotype occurred many times. J is TRBJ1-1 and V is TRBV20-1, with unresolved D. Germline CDR1 DFQATT, CDR2 SNEGSKA (reference sequence). CDR3 length equals 15 residues. Trimming pared 0 bases from V and 3 bases from J, leaving 14 bases between. CDR3 amino acids: CSARDEMGRDTEAFF. The CDR3 nucleotides are TGCAGTGCTAGAGATGAGATGGGGAGGGACACTGAAGCTTTCTTT.

This clonotype was seen many times. A junction boundary mismatches the germline segment, possibly from a read error. The chain carries TRBV28 and TRBJ2-7, with 10 bases aligning to TRBD2. This CDR3 comprises 15 residues. The germline V gene encodes CDR1 MDHEN and CDR2 SYDVKM. CDR3 DNA: TGTGCCGGCAGTTCGGCTAGCGGGGGCCCCTACGAGCAGTACTTC. This gives the protein CAGSSASGGPYEQYF.

The CDR3 protein is CASSLYLNHGYTF. The CDR3 nucleotides read TGTGCCAGCAGTTTATACTTAAATCATGGCTACACCTTC. The chain couples TRBV12-3 or TRBV12-4 to TRBJ1-2; D remains ambiguous. V was clipped by 2 bases and J by 6 bases, with 10 bases between them. CDR3 length: 13 residues.

This clonotype was recorded only once. This chain links TRBV28 with TRBJ1-2; a weak D match, TRBD1 (5 bases). V lost 4 bases to trimming and J lost 7 bases, with 16 bases between them. CDR1 is MDHEN, CDR2 SYDVKM, per germline. There are 14 residues in the CDR3. The CDR3 nucleotides read TGTGCCAGCAGTTCCGGGACGAAACATAGTGGCTACACCTTC. Its translation is CASSSGTKHSGYTF.

This clonotype came up once. The chain joins TRBV6-1 to TRBJ1-3, with D possibly being TRBD1 (6 bases). V lost 6 bases and J 3 bases, leaving 12 bases between the germline ends. The CDR3 extends over 14 amino acids. Germline-derived CDR1 and CDR2 are MNHNS and SASEGT. CDR3 protein: CASRTGQIGNTIYF. The CDR3 nucleotides read TGTGCCAGCAGGACGGGACAAATTGGAAACACCATATATTTT.

The table lists this clonotype with a count of one. The V and J genes are TRBV19 and TRBJ1-1; 7 bases map to TRBD1. This CDR3 is built from 15 residues. In germline, CDR1 is LNHDA, CDR2 SQIVND (reference sequence). Trimming took 5 bases from V and 2 from J; bases not matched to a gene: 8. The CDR3 is CASSPKGTVNTEAFF. CDR3 nucleotides: TGTGCCAGTAGTCCAAAGGGGACAGTCAACACTGAAGCTTTCTTT. Looking up the rest from reference TRBV19 and TRBJ1-1 gives the full variable domain: DGGITQSPKYLFRKEGQNVTLSCEQNLNHDAMYWYRQDPGQGLRLIYYSQIVNDFQKGDIAEGYSVSREKKESFPLTVTSAQKNPTAFYLCASSPKGTVNTEAFFGQGTRLTVV.

The chain couples TRBV5-5 to TRBJ2-5, with 8 bases matching TRBD1. The junction had 7 bases not matched to a gene; V was cut back by 4 bases and J by 5 bases. From germline, CDR1 is SGHKS and CDR2 YYEKEE (reference sequence). This CDR3 spans 14 amino acids. The CDR3 here is CASSRGTGGETQYF. CDR3 sequence (DNA): TGTGCCAGCAGCCGGGGGACAGGAGGGGAGACCCAGTACTTC.